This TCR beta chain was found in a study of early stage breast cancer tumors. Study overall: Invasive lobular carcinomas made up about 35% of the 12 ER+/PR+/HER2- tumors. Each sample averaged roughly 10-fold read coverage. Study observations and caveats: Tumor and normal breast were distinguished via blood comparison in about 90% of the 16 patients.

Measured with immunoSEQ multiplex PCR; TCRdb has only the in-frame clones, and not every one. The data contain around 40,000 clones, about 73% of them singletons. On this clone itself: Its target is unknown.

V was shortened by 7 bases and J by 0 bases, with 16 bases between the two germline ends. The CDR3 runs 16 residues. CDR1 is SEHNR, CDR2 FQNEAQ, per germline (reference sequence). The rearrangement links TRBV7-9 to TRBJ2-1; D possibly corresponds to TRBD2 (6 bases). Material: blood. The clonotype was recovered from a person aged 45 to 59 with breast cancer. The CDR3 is CASTPPATSSYNEQFF. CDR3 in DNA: TGTGCCAGCACCCCCCCCGCGACTAGCTCCTACAATGAGCAGTTCTTC.